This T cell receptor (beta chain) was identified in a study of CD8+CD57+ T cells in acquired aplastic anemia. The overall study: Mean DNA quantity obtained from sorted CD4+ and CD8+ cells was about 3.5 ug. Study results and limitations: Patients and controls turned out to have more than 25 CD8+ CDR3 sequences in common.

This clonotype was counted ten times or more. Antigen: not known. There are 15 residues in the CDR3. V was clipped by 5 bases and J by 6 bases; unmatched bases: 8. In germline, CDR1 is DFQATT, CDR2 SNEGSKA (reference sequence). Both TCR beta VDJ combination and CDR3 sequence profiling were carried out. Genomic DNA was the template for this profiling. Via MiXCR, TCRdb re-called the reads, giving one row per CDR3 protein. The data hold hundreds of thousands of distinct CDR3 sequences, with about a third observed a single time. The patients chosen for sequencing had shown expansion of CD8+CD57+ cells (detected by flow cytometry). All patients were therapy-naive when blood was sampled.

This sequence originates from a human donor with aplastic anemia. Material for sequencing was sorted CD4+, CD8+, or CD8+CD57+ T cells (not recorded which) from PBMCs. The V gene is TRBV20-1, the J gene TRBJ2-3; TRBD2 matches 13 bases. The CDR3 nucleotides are TGCAGTGCTTCCCGACTAGCGGGAGGCTCTGATACGCAGTATTTT. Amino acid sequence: CSASRLAGGSDTQYF.